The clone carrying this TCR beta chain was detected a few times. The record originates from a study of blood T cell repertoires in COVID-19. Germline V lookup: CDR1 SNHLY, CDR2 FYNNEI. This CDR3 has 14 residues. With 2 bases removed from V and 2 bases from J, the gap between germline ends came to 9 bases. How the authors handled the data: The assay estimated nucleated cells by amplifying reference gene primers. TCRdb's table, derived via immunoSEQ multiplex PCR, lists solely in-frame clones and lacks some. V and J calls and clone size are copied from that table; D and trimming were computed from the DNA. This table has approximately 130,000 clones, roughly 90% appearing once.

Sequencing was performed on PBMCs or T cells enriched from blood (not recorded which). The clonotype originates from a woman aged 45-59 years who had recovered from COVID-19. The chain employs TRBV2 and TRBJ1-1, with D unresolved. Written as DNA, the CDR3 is TGTGCCAGCAGTGAACGGTTAACTAACACTGAAGCTTTCTTT. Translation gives CASSERLTNTEAFF.